This TCR beta chain was profiled in a study of CD4 T cells in relation to SARS-CoV-2 and coronaviruses. Overall study context: The HLA restriction of the shared crossreactive spike epitopes was mapped.

Points from the study as a whole: In 55% to 75% of donors, memory CD4+ clonotypes crossrecognized SARS-CoV-2 and at least one common cold coronavirus spike. Crossreactive clones expanded significantly less to SARS-CoV-2 than monoreactive clones.

V lost 6 bases to trimming and J lost 9 bases, with 12 bases between them. CDR3 length: 12 amino acids. Clones were sequenced by immunoSEQ multiplex PCR, and TCRdb holds only the in-frame ones, with some missing. The sample consists of 20,000 to 25,000 clones, about 80% of them appearing once. A remark on this clone: Its target is not known.

Unexposed donor CD4+ T cells date from 2011-2018, before the COVID-19 pandemic. The cells were cultured for roughly 11 days before CD4+ T cells were isolated. Cells permitting, SARS-CoV-2 S/N and four cold-coronavirus spikes were tested on unexposed-donor CD4+ T cells. The sequencing sample was made of CD4+ T cells from PBMCs, cultured in vitro. This rearrangement joins TRBV12-3 or TRBV12-4 to TRBJ2-1; D gene uncertain. The sequence was collected from a human donor in good health. This CDR3 reads CASSLPGPEQFF. CDR3 nucleotides: TGTGCCAGCAGCCTTCCCGGACCTGAGCAGTTCTTC.